This T cell receptor (beta chain) was recovered during a study of blood T cell repertoires in COVID-19. The wider study: Acute-phase and convalescent COVID-19 samples originated in the United States, Italy and Spain. Sources were T cells, B-cell-depleted T cells, or PBMCs; the material itself was cDNA or gDNA.

In the original workflow: Amplifying reference gene primers gave estimates of nucleated cell counts. Profiling relied on immunoSEQ multiplex PCR, and the TCRdb table lists in-frame clones only, not all of them. That table supplies the V and J calls and clone size; D and trimming were determined from the DNA. The sample gives approximately 350,000 clones, 89% of which show up once; around 3% is in the top ten. Germline values: CDR1 SNHLY, CDR2 FYNNEI. The trim removed 5 bases at V and 1 base at J, leaving 4 bases unmatched. CDR3 size: 15 residues. Seattle patient enrollment occurred during active infection, with longitudinal follow-up thereafter.

V gene TRBV2 combines with J gene TRBJ1-2, with 10 bases identical to TRBD1. The TCR originated in a woman between 25 and 40 years old with COVID-19, enrolled during active disease. Sequenced sample: peripheral blood. As DNA, the CDR3 is TGTGCCAGCAGTCCCGGGACAGGGGTTAACTATGGCTACACCTTC. It specifies CASSPGTGVNYGYTF. The full variable domain, completed using reference TRBV2 and TRBJ1-2, is EPEVTQTPSHQVTQMGQEVILRCVPISNHLYFYWYRQILGQKVEFLVSFYNNEISEKSEIFDDQFSVERPDGSNFTLKIRSTKLEDSAMYFCASSPGTGVNYGYTFGSGTRLTVV.